A selection of T cell receptor beta chains follows, all from one sample in a study of shared clonotypes between healthy human individuals. Profiling relied on immunoSEQ multiplex PCR, and the TCRdb table lists in-frame clones only, not all of them. The sample has 400,000 to 550,000 clones; 70% to 85% are singletons. Sequenced material: PBMCs. The receptors shown here come from a middle-aged woman in good health. Some clones in this sample may be carry-over from other donors' samples. Each CDR3 is given with its conserved first and last residue. D genes are given only for firm matches. Clone sizes are given selectively: once, few, many, or a class where the clone is expanded.

.	.	TRBV6-5	TRBJ2-1	TGTGCCAGCAGTTGGGACCGGGACACAGATTACAATGAGCAGTTCTTC	CASSWDRDTDYNEQFF
.	.	TRBV7-8	TRBJ2-1	TGTGCCAGCAGCTTATACTTAAACAATGAGCAGTTCTTC	CASSLYLNNEQFF
.	.	TRBV6-5	TRBJ1-5	TGTGCCAGCAGTTACTCACCCAATCAGCCCCAGCATTTT	CASSYSPNQPQHF
few	.	TRBV9	TRBJ1-1	TGTGCCAGCAGCGATGTCCTCTCGGGCGGGGCTTTCTTT	CASSDVLSGGAFF
many	TRBD2	TRBV7-2	TRBJ2-1	TGTGCCAGCAGCTATAGGCAACTAGCGGGAGGGAGGAATGAGCAGTTCTTC	CASSYRQLAGGRNEQFF
.	.	TRBV19	TRBJ2-7	TGTGCCAGTAGTCCAGTGGCGGGCCTAACCTACGAGCAGTACTTC	CASSPVAGLTYEQYF
.	.	TRBV10-2	TRBJ2-1	TGCGCCAGCAGAACGTCTGATTCCTACAATGAGCAGTTCTTC	CASRTSDSYNEQFF
.	.	TRBV18	TRBJ2-1	TGTGCCAGCTCACCACCCTCTACGCGGGACTTGAATGAGCAGTTCTTC	CASSPPSTRDLNEQFF
once	TRBD2	TRBV29-1	TRBJ2-3	TGCAGCGTTGAAGGGCGGGGGGGAAGCACAGATACGCAGTATTTT	CSVEGRGGSTDTQYF
.	.	TRBV4-1	TRBJ1-1	TGCGCCAGCAGCCAAGTCGGGGCCCCCCCTAGAGGGGCTGAAGCTTTCTTT	CASSQVGAPPRGAEAFF
.	TRBD2	TRBV7-2	TRBJ2-6	TGTGCCAGCAGTCGGACTAGCTTTGGGGCCAACGTCCTGACTTTC	CASSRTSFGANVLTF
.	TRBD2	TRBV5-4	TRBJ2-5	TGTGCCAGCAGCCCTGGCTGGCGGGAGGGCCCAGAGACCCAGTACTTC	CASSPGWREGPETQYF
.	.	TRBV7-9	TRBJ2-5	TGTGCCAGCACCCCCAAAGGGGGGGAGGGCCCCCAAGAGACCCAGTACTTC	CASTPKGGEGPQETQYF
.	TRBD1	TRBV5-6	TRBJ1-2	TGTGCCAGCAGCTTGGTGACAGGGGGCGCGGACTATGGCTACACCTTC	CASSLVTGGADYGYTF
.	TRBD1	TRBV6-5	TRBJ2-4	TGTGCCAGCTTACAAAACAGGGGTGGCATTCAGTACTTC	CASLQNRGGIQYF
.	.	TRBV5-1	TRBJ2-2	TGCGCCAGCAGCTTCGGGGCAGGGGCTAACACCGGGGAGCTGTTTTTT	CASSFGAGANTGELFF
.	.	TRBV7-3	TRBJ2-3	TGTGCCAGCAGCCGCAATGGAGGGAGCACAGATACGCAGTATTTT	CASSRNGGSTDTQYF
.	TRBD1	TRBV15	TRBJ2-7	TGTGCCACCAGCCCAGGGGGCGCCGAGCAGTACTTC	CATSPGGAEQYF
.	.	TRBV18	TRBJ2-1	TGTGCCAGCTCACCACCGGGGCAGGGCCTGAACAATGAGCAGTTCTTC	CASSPPGQGLNNEQFF
.	TRBD2	TRBV4-2	TRBJ2-7	TGTGCCAGCAGCCAAGATGGAACGGGAGGTCTCCTCGGGCAGTACTTC	CASSQDGTGGLLGQYF
.	.	TRBV5-8	TRBJ1-4	TGTGCCAGCAGCTCTGGGCGGAGGTTCTGGAAACTGTTTTTT	CASSSGRRFWKLFF
.	.	TRBV5-6	TRBJ1-5	TGTGCCAGCAGCCGGTACCGGGAGCCGAAAGAAGGTCAGCCCCAGCATTTT	CASSRYREPKEGQPQHF
few	.	TRBV5-1	TRBJ1-5	TGCGTCAGCAGCACGGTCCCAAGCGGAGCCCAGCATTTT	CVSSTVPSGAQHF
.	.	TRBV2	TRBJ2-7	TGTGCCAGCAGGGCGACCCCGGGACTCGACCACGAGCAGTACTTC	CASRATPGLDHEQYF
.	TRBD1	TRBV7-9	TRBJ1-3	TGTGCCAGCAGCTTAAGCGGGACAGGCCGGCCAGACACCATATATTTT	CASSLSGTGRPDTIYF
.	.	TRBV11-2	TRBJ1-6	TGTGCCACTCGAGGGCAGTCCATATTAAATTCACCCCTCCACTTT	CATRGQSILNSPLHF
.	TRBD1	TRBV11-1	TRBJ2-5	TGTGCCAGCAGGGGGACAGGGGTAGAGACCCAGTACTTC	CASRGTGVETQYF
.	.	TRBV7-9	TRBJ2-7	TGTGCCAGCAGCCCCTCTGCTGCCCCTGCCCTCTACGAGCAGTACTTC	CASSPSAAPALYEQYF
.	.	TRBV7-8	TRBJ1-5	TGTGCCAGCAGCCCCGACAGCCCTCTCAATCAGCCCCAGCATTTT	CASSPDSPLNQPQHF
.	.	TRBV5-1	TRBJ2-2	TGCGCCAGCAGCTTCCGGCAGGGGAACACCGGGGAGCTGTTTTTT	CASSFRQGNTGELFF
.	TRBD1	TRBV2	TRBJ1-1	TGTGCCAGGGAATCAGCTCCGGGACAGGGGAACACTGAAGCTTTCTTT	CARESAPGQGNTEAFF
.	.	TRBV11-2	TRBJ2-5	TGTGCCAGCAGCGAAGGTTCCGACACCCTCGGGTACTTC	CASSEGSDTLGYF
.	TRBD2	TRBV9	TRBJ2-2	TGTGCCAGCACTCGACTAGCGGTGAACACCGGGGAGCTGTTTTTT	CASTRLAVNTGELFF
.	.	TRBV1	TRBJ2-5	TGCACCAGCAGCCCAGACTTAAGCGGGAGGGCCGAATTGGGGGAGACCCAGTACTTC	CTSSPDLSGRAELGETQYF
few	.	TRBV4-1	TRBJ1-5	TGCGCCAGCAGCCAAGGGGAGGATCAGCCCCAGCATTTT	CASSQGEDQPQHF
.	.	TRBV9	TRBJ1-3	TGTGCCAGCAGCGTAGATGAGGGAAACACCATATATTTT	CASSVDEGNTIYF
.	.	TRBV18	TRBJ2-7	TGTGCCAGCTCACCAAAACAGCTTACCTACGAGCAGTACTTC	CASSPKQLTYEQYF
.	TRBD1	TRBV28	TRBJ2-7	TGTGCCAGCAGTACCAGGACAGGGACCTACGAGCAGTACTTC	CASSTRTGTYEQYF
.	TRBD1	TRBV7-9	TRBJ2-2	TGTGCCAGCACCCCCTTTGGGCAAGGACAGGGGACCGGGGAGCTGTTTTTT	CASTPFGQGQGTGELFF
few	.	TRBV2	TRBJ1-1	TGTGCCAGCAGGATCGGGGGGGGACCTGAAGCTTTCTTT	CASRIGGGPEAFF
.	TRBD2	TRBV19	TRBJ2-7	TGTGCCAGTAGTGAGGAGCGGGGGAGCGAGCAGTACTTC	CASSEERGSEQYF
few	TRBD1	TRBV2	TRBJ2-7	TGTGCCAGCAGTGTGGCAGGGGGCAGGGTGAACGAGCAGTACTTC	CASSVAGGRVNEQYF
.	TRBD1	TRBV11-1	TRBJ2-7	TGTGCCAGCAACCCCGGGACAGGGGCGTCCGAGCAGTACTTC	CASNPGTGASEQYF
.	TRBD1	TRBV9	TRBJ2-5	TGTGCCAGCAGCCGACAGGGACAGGGTCAGGAGACCCAGTACTTC	CASSRQGQGQETQYF
.	TRBD1	TRBV6-5	TRBJ1-1	TGTGCCAGCAGACCGAGACAGGGTTCGTACACTGAAGCTTTCTTT	CASRPRQGSYTEAFF
.	.	TRBV19	TRBJ1-5	TGTGCCAGTAGTATAGACAGCCATAGCAATCAGCCCCAGCATTTT	CASSIDSHSNQPQHF
.	.	TRBV27	TRBJ2-7	TGTGCCAGCAGTTTAGGCAGGTTGAGAGGACCCCCCTACGAGCAGTACTTC	CASSLGRLRGPPYEQYF
few	.	TRBV7-2	TRBJ2-2	TGTGCCAGCAGCGTCCAGCGCGGGGAGCTGTTTTTT	CASSVQRGELFF
.	TRBD2	TRBV5-1	TRBJ2-1	TGCGCCAGCAGCTTGATGGGTAGCGGGAACAATGAGCAGTTCTTC	CASSLMGSGNNEQFF
few	TRBD1	TRBV30	TRBJ1-4	TGTGCCTGGGACAGGGGGCTCCTGCGGACTAATGAAAAACTGTTTTTT	CAWDRGLLRTNEKLFF
.	TRBD2	TRBV2	TRBJ2-3	TGTGCCAGCAGTGCCGGACTAGCGGGTACAGATACGCAGTATTTT	CASSAGLAGTDTQYF
.	.	TRBV11-2	TRBJ2-7	TGTGCCAGCTCCGGAGACCATTACTACGAGCAGTACTTC	CASSGDHYYEQYF
.	TRBD2	TRBV7-9	TRBJ2-1	TGTGCCAGCCCTAGCGGGAGGAATGAGCAGTTCTTC	CASPSGRNEQFF
.	.	TRBV19	TRBJ2-5	TGTGCCAGTAGTATAGCCTCGACAGGCCAAGAGACCCAGTACTTC	CASSIASTGQETQYF
few	.	TRBV13	TRBJ2-7	TGTGCCAGCAGCTCAAACAACAGGGCGACGTACGAGCAGTACTTC	CASSSNNRATYEQYF